This T cell receptor beta chain emerged from a study of cytomegalovirus exposure and HLA in healthy donors. The study ran its PCR with 60 Vbeta and 13 Jbeta primers. The method was immunoSEQ multiplex PCR; TCRdb's version includes in-frame clones alone and lacks a portion of them. The data contain around 200,000 clones, 70% to 85% of them seen just once; the ten biggest clones take up about 2.5%. Germline CDR1 KGHSH, CDR2 LQKENI. This CDR3 region has 15 residues. The junction had 8 bases not matched to a gene; V was cut back by 1 base and J by 7 bases. This clone was detected only once. Sequenced material: PBMCs. The TCR was taken from an older woman in good health and CMV-seropositive. The rearrangement links TRBV18 to TRBJ1-2, with 8 bases fitting TRBD1. Here the CDR3 DNA reads TGTGCCAGCTCACCACGGGACAGGAACTGGGCTGGCTACACCTTC. Translated, it gives CASSPRDRNWAGYTF.